Following are 19 T cell receptor beta chains from one sample sequenced in a study of CD8+CD57+ T cells in acquired aplastic anemia. Profiling that covered TCR beta VDJ and CDR3 relied on genomic DNA as its template. Via MiXCR, TCRdb re-called the reads, giving one row per CDR3 protein. Of 200,000 to 300,000 distinct CDR3 sequences detected, about 44% appear once; the ten largest clones hold 7.8%. Sequencing was done on patients that had shown CD8+CD57+ cell expansion by flow cytometry. The sequenced sample was sorted CD4+, CD8+, or CD8+CD57+ T cells (not recorded which) from PBMCs. Receptor source: a human donor with aplastic anemia.

This clonotype is medium-sized in the sample. The V call is TRBV20-1, the J call TRBJ2-7; no firm D call. CDR1 DFQATT and CDR2 SNEGSKA come from the germline V gene (reference sequence). The CDR3 runs to 14 residues. V was trimmed by 0 bases and J by 3 bases, leaving 12 bases between them. This CDR3 is CSARDGYTDYEQYF. The CDR3 nucleotides are TGCAGTGCTAGAGATGGATACACCGACTACGAGCAGTACTTC.

This clonotype was recorded many times. V is TRBV7-9 and J is TRBJ2-5; D remains ambiguous. Germline CDR1 SEHNR, CDR2 FQNEAQ (reference sequence). The length of the CDR3 is 13 residues. Trimming cost V 1 base and J 4 bases, with 7 bases left between them. The CDR3 bases are TGTGCCAGCAGCTTAGGTCCCCGAGAGACCCAGTACTTC. It translates to CASSLGPRETQYF.

The rearrangement links TRBV7-9 to TRBJ2-7, with TRBD2 identical over 14 bases. The ends lost 6 bases at V and 6 bases at J; junction bases unmatched: 7. CDR3 length equals 15 residues. Per germline, CDR1 SEHNR and CDR2 FQNEAQ (reference sequence). CDR3 sequence: CASSRGTSGGSEQYF. In DNA form, the CDR3 reads TGTGCCAGCAGTCGGGGGACTAGCGGGGGTAGCGAGCAGTACTTC.

The sample holds many counts of this clonotype. This sequence joins TRBV9 and TRBJ2-7, with 9 positions matching TRBD1. The ends lost 2 bases at V and 3 bases at J; junction bases unmatched: 6. The CDR3 runs 15 residues. Looked up from germline, CDR1 is SGDLS and CDR2 is YYNGEE. The CDR3 DNA reads as TGTGCCAGCAGCGTCGGGACAGGGAATATCTACGAGCAGTACTTC. Encoded protein: CASSVGTGNIYEQYF. Full variable domain (rest looked up from reference TRBV9 and TRBJ2-7): DSGVTQTPKHLITATGQRVTLRCSPRSGDLSVYWYQQSLDQGLQFLIQYYNGEERAKGNILERFSAQQFPDLHSELNLSSLELGDSALYFCASSVGTGNIYEQYFGPGTRLTVT.

This clonotype was seen only a few times. CDR3 loop: CASGSQGTEQYF. Here the CDR3 DNA reads TGTGCCAGCGGCTCACAGGGGACCGAGCAGTACTTC. The V and J genes are TRBV27 and TRBJ2-7, with 7 bases fitting TRBD1. Germline V gives CDR1 MNHEY, CDR2 SMNVEV (reference sequence). This CDR3 spans 12 amino acids. V lost 8 bases to trimming and J lost 6 bases; unmatched junction nucleotides: 7.

The rearrangement uses TRBV27 and TRBJ1-5; no firm D call. Trimming removed 4 bases at V and 0 bases at J, with 16 bases between. Germline values: CDR1 MNHEY, CDR2 SMNVEV (reference sequence). The length of the CDR3 is 17 residues. The CDR3 DNA is TGTGCCAGCAGTTATGGCCCCTGGATGAATAGCAATCAGCCCCAGCATTTT. It codes for CASSYGPWMNSNQPQHF.

The chain joins TRBV7-6 to TRBJ2-5; D is uncertain. Germline assignment: CDR1 SGHVS and CDR2 FNYEAQ. Trimming stripped 5 bases from V and 2 bases from J, with 6 bases between. CDR3 length: 12 residues. CDR3 in amino acids: CASSGLQETQYF. CDR3 sequence (DNA): TGTGCCAGCAGCGGATTACAAGAGACCCAGTACTTC.

This clonotype was observed many times. The chain is built from TRBV7-3 and TRBJ2-3; 7 nucleotides match TRBD2. CDR3 length equals 14 residues. With V trimmed by 2 bases and J by 10 bases, 9 bases remained unmatched. CDR1 is SGHTA and CDR2 is FQGTGA in the germline V gene. The CDR3 nucleotides read TGTGCCAGCAGCTTATCCAGCGGGGACGGCTCGCAGTATTTT. Translation gives CASSLSSGDGSQYF.

The chain recombines TRBV4-3 with TRBJ2-5; TRBD2 agrees at 9 bases. The CDR3 consists of 18 residues. Germline V CDR1 and CDR2: LGHNA, YSLEER. The ends lost 3 bases at V and 2 bases at J; junction bases unmatched: 13. CDR3 nucleotide sequence: TGCGCCAGCAGCCAGGGCAGGCGGGGGGGCCGTCGGCAAGAGACCCAGTACTTC. Its translation is CASSQGRRGGRRQETQYF.

CDR3 amino acids: CASSPRGHNSPLHF. Here the CDR3 DNA reads TGCGCCAGCAGCCCCCGGGGCCATAATTCACCCCTCCACTTT. This chain joins TRBV5-1 and TRBJ1-6, with D perhaps TRBD1 (5 bases). This CDR3 comprises 14 residues. The germline V and J ends were trimmed by 4 bases and 5 bases, with 10 bases remaining between them. CDR1 is SGHRS, CDR2 YFSETQ, per germline.

The gene calls are TRBV6-5 and TRBJ2-5, with a possible D match to TRBD2 (5 bases). The CDR3 is 15 residues long. Germline V CDR1 and CDR2: MNHEY, SVGAGI. Trimming pared 2 bases from V and 5 bases from J, leaving 15 bases between. DNA for the CDR3: TGTGCCAGCAGTTACGACGGAGGAGTTTTCGAGACCCAGTACTTC. It translates to CASSYDGGVFETQYF.

CDR3 amino acids: CSASLQGAEGYGYTF. The CDR3 DNA sequence: TGCAGTGCTAGCTTACAGGGGGCGGAGGGTTATGGCTACACCTTC. This rearrangement joins TRBV20-1 to TRBJ1-2; 9 positions agree with TRBD1. Per the germline V gene, CDR1 is DFQATT and CDR2 is SNEGSKA (reference sequence). The CDR3 is 15 amino acids. V lost 3 bases, J lost 5 bases, and 10 bases stayed unmatched.

This clonotype was recorded at least ten times. This chain joins TRBV6-5 and TRBJ2-5, with 9 positions matching TRBD1. Per germline, CDR1 MNHEY and CDR2 SVGAGI. The V and J ends lost 2 bases and 5 bases, in that order; junction bases with no gene match: 9. The CDR3 covers 16 residues. CDR3 bases: TGTGCCAGCAGTTACGGGGGACAGGGAGTAGCGGAGACCCAGTACTTC. Translation: CASSYGGQGVAETQYF.

As for this clonotype: A much more abundant neighbour one base away suggests this may be a read error. The gene calls are TRBV6-5 and TRBJ2-6, with 10 positions matching TRBD2. CDR1 is MNHEY, CDR2 SVGAGI, per germline. The CDR3 is 16 residues long. CDR3 in DNA: TGTGTCAGCGGACTAGCGGAAAGCTCTGGGGCCAACGTCCTGACTTTC. It codes for CVSGLAESSGANVLTF.

This clonotype occurred once. This sequence joins TRBV29-1 and TRBJ2-1, with 7 bases that match TRBD1. This CDR3 is built from 16 residues. The germline CDR1 and CDR2 sequences are SQVTM and ANQGSEA. Trimming at V came to 1 base and at J to 8 bases, leaving 14 bases not matched to a gene. The CDR3 protein is CSVEGLAGGSYDEQFF. The CDR3 bases are TGCAGCGTTGAAGGGCTAGCAGGGGGATCATACGATGAGCAGTTCTTC.

This clonotype has ten or more counts. The rearrangement joins TRBV4-3 to TRBJ2-7, with D perhaps assigned TRBD1 or TRBD2 (5 bases each). From germline, CDR1 is LGHNA and CDR2 YSLEER. The CDR3 runs 15 residues. Trimming left V 0 bases short and J 3 bases short, with 12 bases between. CDR3 coding DNA: TGCGCCAGCAGCCAAGAAGCACGGGGCATCTACGAGCAGTACTTC. It encodes CASSQEARGIYEQYF.

This clonotype was observed at least ten times. The CDR3 is CASSSTGGRGTDTQYF. The CDR3 DNA follows: TGTGCCAGCAGCTCGACAGGGGGCCGGGGCACAGATACGCAGTATTTT. The rearrangement links TRBV7-9 to TRBJ2-3; 10 bases fit TRBD1. Trimming took 4 bases from V and 1 from J; bases not matched to a gene: 5. This CDR3 is 16 amino acids long. Germline V gives CDR1 SEHNR, CDR2 FQNEAQ (reference sequence).

This rearrangement joins TRBV19 to TRBJ2-7, with TRBD2 identical over 14 bases. The DNA end is a closer match to TRBJ2-1, so the J assignment may be wrong. The CDR3 contains 17 residues. Germline V gene sequence: CDR1 LNHDA, CDR2 SQIVND (reference sequence). CDR3 loop: CASSNRRTSGGYNEQFF. CDR3 bases: TGTGCCAGTAGTAACCGCCGGACTAGCGGGGGGTATAATGAGCAGTTCTTC.

The sample holds a few counts of this clonotype. V gene TRBV7-2 combines with J gene TRBJ2-6; TRBD1 agrees at 8 bases. With 5 bases clipped from V and 1 base from J, the junction kept 13 bases outside the gene matches. In germline, CDR1 is SGHTA, CDR2 FQGNSA. This CDR3 spans 19 amino acids. The chain's CDR3 is CASSTHRQGARSGANVLTF. CDR3 DNA: TGTGCCAGCAGCACCCACCGCCAGGGGGCGCGGTCTGGGGCCAACGTCCTGACTTTC.